The entry below gives a single T cell receptor beta chain sequence along with its context. The antigen is unknown. The data were produced by immunoSEQ multiplex PCR, yet TCRdb's version contains in-frame clones alone and is incomplete. The sample contains roughly 59,000 clones, around 82% of which appear only once. The data belong to a study of vaccination effects on CD4 cells after COVID-19. The V gene end was trimmed by 5 bases and the J gene end by 7 bases; junction bases not matched to a gene: 8. Looked up from germline, CDR1 is SEHNR and CDR2 is FQNEAQ (reference sequence). The CDR3 contains 15 residues. Before any sequencing was done, the ViraFEST assay used viral peptide pools to expand antigen-specific CD4+ T cells. Upon completion of more than eight days in culture, CD4+ T cells were isolated. Two-dose BNT162b2 or mRNA-1273 vaccination was given to participants. Some 2 million PBMC per well received approximately 10 IU/ml IL-2 and 8 to 10 ug/ml peptides in culture. Half-medium changes using IL-2 medium occurred on days 3 and 7.

Material: CD4+ T cells from PBMCs cultured with HCoV-OC43 spike peptides, obtained after COVID-19 vaccination. Specified subset: HCoV-OC43 spike overlapping peptide pool stimulation. This TCR was recovered from a human donor who received a COVID-19 vaccine. The chain couples TRBV7-9 to TRBJ1-2; 12 bases are a match to TRBD1. The CDR3 DNA reads TGTGCCAGCAGCAGTTCCGGGACAGGGGGCAGTGGCTACACCTTC. As protein: CASSSSGTGGSGYTF. Drawing the rest from reference TRBV7-9 and TRBJ1-2, the complete variable domain is DTGVSQNPRHKITKRGQNVTFRCDPISEHNRLYWYRQTLGQGPEFLTYFQNEAQLEKSRLLSDRFSAERPKGSFSTLEIQRTEQGDSAMYLCASSSSGTGGSGYTFGSGTRLTVV.